This T cell receptor (beta chain) derives from a study of T cells in Graves' hyperthyroidism and ophthalmopathy. Germline V gives CDR1 SGHTA, CDR2 FQGNSA. The CDR3 totals 17 residues. The germline V and J ends were trimmed by 2 bases and 0 bases, with 17 bases remaining between them. TCR beta CDR3 sequences were amplified from RNA transcripts. A set of HTBI primers served as the primers for a first-round RT-PCR of the TCR CDR3. In TCRdb, the multiplex PCR reads were re-called with MiXCR into one record per CDR3 protein. The sample gives fewer than 450,000 distinct CDR3 sequences, roughly 18% of which show up once; roughly two fifths is in the top ten. Note on this clonotype: What it binds is not known.

The study's findings and limits: Most clonotypes expanded in thyroid above 0.001 were likewise present in blood.

Ophthalmopathy patients showed a Clinical Activity Score of at least 3, NOSPECS grade of at least 4 and duration under 3 months. Those patients with uncontrolled infection, other autoimmune disease, pregnancy or lactation were excluded. The sample was blood. The chain employs TRBV7-2 and TRBJ2-7, with TRBD1 as a possible D gene (6 bases). This TCR came from a man in his late teens or twenties with Graves' ophthalmopathy. The CDR3 region has the DNA TGTGCCAGCAGCTTAAAGGGCAAGAAACAGGGCTCCTACGAGCAGTACTTC. This sequence encodes CASSLKGKKQGSYEQYF.